This TCR beta chain stems from a study of T cells in Graves' hyperthyroidism and ophthalmopathy. Study findings and constraints: Blood also held most thyroid clonotypes expanded beyond 0.001.

The study based diagnoses on clinical symptoms, serum thyroxine and TRAb, thyroid ultrasound and orbital computed tomography. In this sample, this clonotype turned up many times. Its antigen is still unknown. Amplified TCR beta CDR3 regions derived from RNA transcripts. First-round RT-PCR targeting the TCR CDR3 was performed with the HTBI primer set. TCRdb recomputed calls from the multiplex PCR reads with MiXCR, one row per CDR3 protein. Of a few hundred thousand distinct CDR3 sequences in the sample, 14% to 15% were seen once. CDR1 is PRHDT and CDR2 is FYEKMQ in the germline V gene (reference sequence). V gave up 5 bases and J gave up 10 bases, with 15 bases separating them. The CDR3 sequence is 13 residues long.

Sequenced material: blood. This TCR was recovered from a woman aged 40 to 50 with Graves' hyperthyroidism that later progressed to Graves' ophthalmopathy. The rearrangement links TRBV13 to TRBJ2-1; D perhaps matches TRBD2 (6 bases). The CDR3, as DNA: TGTGCCAGCAGCCCCCTGGGGAGGCACGAGCAGTTCTTC. This gives the protein CASSPLGRHEQFF.